Listed here are 5 T cell receptor beta chains from one sample, sequenced in a study of T cell responses to AZD1222 COVID-19 vaccine. Sequencing was performed with immunoSEQ multiplex PCR; in TCRdb, only in-frame clones are kept and a portion is missing. The table includes some 140,000 clones, roughly 90% detected once. Source: peripheral blood, taken 28 days after the second AZD1222 dose. The source is an adult who received the AZD1222 COVID-19 vaccine.

The chain recombines TRBV5-1 with TRBJ1-2, with 8 bases lining up with TRBD1. Germline-derived CDR1 and CDR2 are SGHRS and YFSETQ. The CDR3 covers 13 residues. V was clipped by 3 bases and J by 6 bases; unmatched bases: 4. The CDR3: CASSSRTGNGYTF. CDR3 nucleotide sequence: TGCGCCAGCAGCTCTAGGACAGGGAATGGCTACACCTTC.

The V and J genes are TRBV5-4 and TRBJ1-1; no reliable D call. The germline V gene encodes CDR1 SGHNT and CDR2 YYREEE (reference sequence). V lost 4 bases and J 7 bases, leaving 11 bases between the germline ends. The CDR3 extends over 12 amino acids. CDR3 sequence (DNA): TGTGCCAGCAGCGGCAAGGCGGGTGAAGCTTTCTTT. This translates into CASSGKAGEAFF.

The V gene is TRBV9, the J gene TRBJ1-1; 10 bases line up with TRBD1. The germline gives CDR1 SGDLS, CDR2 YYNGEE. V was pared by 0 bases and J by 3 bases, with 5 bases of the junction left unmatched. The CDR3 is 16 residues long. Here the CDR3 DNA reads TGTGCCAGCAGCGTAGACGGGACAGGGGTTTACACTGAAGCTTTCTTT. This sequence encodes CASSVDGTGVYTEAFF.

J is TRBJ1-2 and V is TRBV29-1; D remains unclear. CDR3 length: 15 amino acids. Germline lookup yields CDR1 SQVTM and CDR2 ANQGSEA. Between the trimmed V and J ends, which lost 8 bases and 5 bases, there was a span of 24 bases. The CDR3 coding sequence is TGCAGCACCGGGTCGCAATCCCACCCCGGGTATGGCTACACCTTC. This sequence encodes CSTGSQSHPGYGYTF.

This clone has a handful of counts. The chain joins TRBV20-1 to TRBJ1-2, with D maybe TRBD1 (5 bases). This CDR3 region has 14 residues. From germline, CDR1 is DFQATT and CDR2 SNEGSKA (reference sequence). Trimming pared 3 bases from V and 4 bases from J, leaving 15 bases between. CDR3 loop: CSASWGRTVYGYTF. The CDR3 DNA sequence: TGCAGTGCTAGTTGGGGCAGAACAGTCTATGGCTACACCTTC.